This is a list of T cell receptor beta chains from one sample in a study of beta chain features in type 1 diabetes. Sequencing was performed with immunoSEQ multiplex PCR; in TCRdb, only in-frame clones are kept and a portion is missing. The data hold 600,000 or so clones, with roughly 13% observed a single time. Sequencing was performed on naive CD4+ T cells from blood. All receptors derive from a man younger than 35 with type 1 diabetes. Both conserved end residues are part of each CDR3. D genes are given only for firm matches. Rows may omit the clone size; those that give it use once, few, many or a size class.

few - TRBJ1-1 TRBV7-2 TGTGCCAGCATCTTCTCCGGTTACGGGAACACTGAAGCTTTCTTT CASIFSGYGNTEAFF
- - TRBJ1-6 TRBV10-3 TGTGCCATCAGTGAACGACAGCTAGGAGGCAATTCACCCCTCCACTTT CAISERQLGGNSPLHF
few - TRBJ2-7 TRBV6-4 TGTGCCAGCAGTGACTCTGCGGTGGGCGAGCAGTACTTC CASSDSAVGEQYF
few - TRBJ1-2 TRBV29-1 TGCAGCGTGGACGGAGGGGCATATGGCTACACCTTC CSVDGGAYGYTF
- - TRBJ1-5 TRBV6-1 TGTGCCAGCCAGACAGGCGTCAATCAGCCCCAGCATTTT CASQTGVNQPQHF
few TRBD2 TRBJ2-7 TRBV30 TGTGCCTGGGGGACTAGCCGACACGAGCAGTACTTC CAWGTSRHEQYF
- - TRBJ2-7 TRBV29-1 TGCAGCGTGAGAAAGGGTACCTACGAGCAGTACTTC CSVRKGTYEQYF
few TRBD1 TRBJ1-1 TRBV28 TGTGCCAGCAGCGGTCTGGGACAGGGTTACGGTCGAGCTTTCTTT CASSGLGQGYGRAFF
few - TRBJ1-1 TRBV13 TGTGCCAGCAGCTTAGGCTACAGCAACACTGAAGCTTTCTTT CASSLGYSNTEAFF
- - TRBJ2-1 TRBV7-2 TGTGCCAGCAGCCTCCACTCGGCATCCTACAATGAGCAGTTCTTC CASSLHSASYNEQFF
few TRBD1 TRBJ1-4 TRBV28 TGTGCCAGCAGTTCCTGGACAGGGGGAAATGAAAAACTGTTTTTT CASSSWTGGNEKLFF
- - TRBJ2-5 TRBV9 TGTGCCAGCAGCCTCTTCGGGAGTCGTCAAGAGACCCAGTACTTC CASSLFGSRQETQYF
- - TRBJ1-1 TRBV7-6 TGTGCCAGCAGCTTAGATGGGAAGAACACTGAAGCTTTCTTT CASSLDGKNTEAFF
few - TRBJ2-6 TRBV25-1 TGTGCCAGCAGTATCCACAGGGACTCTGGGGCCAACGTCCTGACTTTC CASSIHRDSGANVLTF
few - TRBJ1-2 TRBV5-4 TGTGCCAGCAGCTCACAGGGATACTATGGCTACACCTTC CASSSQGYYGYTF
- - TRBJ1-1 TRBV23-1 TGCGCCAGCAGTCAATCACCAAAGAACACTGAAGCTTTCTTT CASSQSPKNTEAFF
few - TRBJ2-1 TRBV11-2 TGTGCCAGCAGGGGCGGAAGGGGAAGTGAGCAGTTCTTC CASRGGRGSEQFF
- TRBD2 TRBJ2-7 TRBV4-3 TGCGCCAGCAGCCTCTATAGCGGGGGGGCTTACGAGCAGTACTTC CASSLYSGGAYEQYF
once TRBD1 TRBJ1-1 TRBV5-1 TGCGCCAGCAGCTCCGGACAGGGGGCTGTTGAAGCTTTCTTT CASSSGQGAVEAFF
- TRBD2 TRBJ2-1 TRBV30 TGTGCCTGGAGTATCCTCGTAGCGGGAGGGCCTAATGAGCAGTTCTTC CAWSILVAGGPNEQFF
few TRBD1 TRBJ1-5 TRBV5-6 TGTGCCAGCAGCTTTCCATGCCGGACAGGGTTTGTCGGCAATCAGCCCCAGCATTTT CASSFPCRTGFVGNQPQHF
- - TRBJ2-1 TRBV4-3 TGCGCCAGCAGCCAGAGACAAGGATTCCCCAATGAGCAGTTCTTC CASSQRQGFPNEQFF
- TRBD2 TRBJ2-4 TRBV7-2 TGTGCCAGCAGCCGCGGGGGAGTAGCCAAAAACATTCAGTACTTC CASSRGGVAKNIQYF
few - TRBJ1-5 TRBV29-1 TGCAGCGTTGTACAGGGCGGCAATCAGCCCCAGCATTTT CSVVQGGNQPQHF
few TRBD1 TRBJ1-4 TRBV30 TGTGCCGGGACAGGTCATGAAAAACTGTTTTTT CAGTGHEKLFF